The clone carrying this T cell receptor (beta chain) was detected only a few times. The CDR3 has 14 amino acids. Germline lookup yields CDR1 SGHTA and CDR2 FQGNSA. Trimming took 6 bases from V and 0 from J, leaving 9 bases between them. In the original workflow: Cell counts per sample came from amplifying reference gene primers. The repertoire was sequenced with immunoSEQ multiplex PCR; TCRdb's copy has only in-frame clones and lacks some. The V and J calls and clone size are taken from that table; D and trimming were inferred from the DNA. The sample has under 95,000 clones, approximately 85% seen once; the top ten hold 9.6%. Seattle patients were enrolled during active infection and followed longitudinally. The entry originates in a study of blood T cell repertoires in COVID-19. Overall study: Sites across the United States, Italy and Spain contributed samples from acute and convalescent COVID-19. The analysed material was cDNA or gDNA that came from T cells, B-cell-depleted T cells, or PBMCs.

This TCR derives from a man aged 45-65 years with COVID-19, enrolled during active disease. The rearrangement joins TRBV7-2 to TRBJ2-4; D remains unclear. Sequenced sample: peripheral blood. The CDR3 spells CASSYNIAKNIQYF. The CDR3 coding sequence is TGTGCCAGCAGTTATAATATAGCCAAAAACATTCAGTACTTC.